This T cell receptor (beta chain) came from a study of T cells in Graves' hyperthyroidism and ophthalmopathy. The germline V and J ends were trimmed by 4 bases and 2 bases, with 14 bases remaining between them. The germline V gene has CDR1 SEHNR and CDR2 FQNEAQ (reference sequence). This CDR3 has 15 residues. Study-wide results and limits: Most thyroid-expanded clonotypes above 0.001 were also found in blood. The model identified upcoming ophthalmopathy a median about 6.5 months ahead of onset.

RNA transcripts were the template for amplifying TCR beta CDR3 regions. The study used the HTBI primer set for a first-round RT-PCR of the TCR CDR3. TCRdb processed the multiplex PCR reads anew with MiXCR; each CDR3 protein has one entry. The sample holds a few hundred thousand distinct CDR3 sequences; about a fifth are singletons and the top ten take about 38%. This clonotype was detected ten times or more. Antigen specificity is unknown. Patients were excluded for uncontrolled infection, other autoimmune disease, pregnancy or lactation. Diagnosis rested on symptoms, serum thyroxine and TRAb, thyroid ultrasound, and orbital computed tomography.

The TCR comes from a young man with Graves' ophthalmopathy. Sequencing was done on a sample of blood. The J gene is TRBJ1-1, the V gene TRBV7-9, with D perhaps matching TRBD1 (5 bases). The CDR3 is CASSSPRTFNTEAFF. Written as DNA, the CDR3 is TGTGCCAGCAGCTCGCCCAGGACATTCAACACTGAAGCTTTCTTT.